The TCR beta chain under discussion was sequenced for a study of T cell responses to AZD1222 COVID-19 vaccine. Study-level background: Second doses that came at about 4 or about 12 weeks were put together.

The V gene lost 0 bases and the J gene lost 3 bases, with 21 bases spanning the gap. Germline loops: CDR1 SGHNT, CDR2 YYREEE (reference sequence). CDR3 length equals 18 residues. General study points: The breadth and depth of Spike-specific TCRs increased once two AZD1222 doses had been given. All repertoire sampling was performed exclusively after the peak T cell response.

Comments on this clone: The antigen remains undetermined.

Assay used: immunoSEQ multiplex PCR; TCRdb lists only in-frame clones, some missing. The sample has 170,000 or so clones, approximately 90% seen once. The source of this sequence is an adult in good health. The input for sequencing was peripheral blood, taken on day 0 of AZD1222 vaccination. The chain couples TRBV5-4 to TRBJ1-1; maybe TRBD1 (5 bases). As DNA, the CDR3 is TGTGCCAGCAGCTTGGGGCGACAGAGCAAAAGGAGGGACACTGAAGCTTTCTTT. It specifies CASSLGRQSKRRDTEAFF.